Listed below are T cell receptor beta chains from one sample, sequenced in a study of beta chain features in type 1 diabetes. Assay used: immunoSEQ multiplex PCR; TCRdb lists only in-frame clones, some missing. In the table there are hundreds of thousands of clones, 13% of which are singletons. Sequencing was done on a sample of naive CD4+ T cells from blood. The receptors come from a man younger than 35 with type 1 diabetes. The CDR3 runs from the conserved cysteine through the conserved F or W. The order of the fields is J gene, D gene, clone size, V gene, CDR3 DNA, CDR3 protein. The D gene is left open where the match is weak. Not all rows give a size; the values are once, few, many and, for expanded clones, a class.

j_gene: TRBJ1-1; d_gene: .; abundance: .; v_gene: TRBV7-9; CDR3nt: TGTGCCAGCAGCTTAGGGAACGGGTGGACTGAAGCTTTCTTT; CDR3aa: CASSLGNGWTEAFF
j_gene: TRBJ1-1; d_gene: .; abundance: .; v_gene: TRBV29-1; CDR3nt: TGCAGCGTTGTGTGGTTGGACGACACTGAAGCTTTCTTT; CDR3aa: CSVVWLDDTEAFF
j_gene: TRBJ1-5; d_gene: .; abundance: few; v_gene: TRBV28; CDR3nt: TGTGCCAGCAGTGTGGACGGTAATCAGCCCCAGCATTTT; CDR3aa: CASSVDGNQPQHF
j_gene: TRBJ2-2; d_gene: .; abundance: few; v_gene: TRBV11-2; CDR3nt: TGTGCCAGCAGCTGGTCCCGGGGCGCCGGGGAGCTGTTTTTT; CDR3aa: CASSWSRGAGELFF
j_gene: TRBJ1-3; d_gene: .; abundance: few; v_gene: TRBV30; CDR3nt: TGTGCCTGGAAGGCTGGACAGCCTAGCCCCATATATTTT; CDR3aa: CAWKAGQPSPIYF
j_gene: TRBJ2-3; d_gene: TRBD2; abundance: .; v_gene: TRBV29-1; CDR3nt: TGCAGCGTTGGCGGGGGGGCCGCAGATACGCAGTATTTT; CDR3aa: CSVGGGAADTQYF
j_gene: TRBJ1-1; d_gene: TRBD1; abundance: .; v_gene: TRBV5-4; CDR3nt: TGTGCCAGCAGCCCCAGGGGGGAAATGAACACTGAAGCTTTCTTT; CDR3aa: CASSPRGEMNTEAFF
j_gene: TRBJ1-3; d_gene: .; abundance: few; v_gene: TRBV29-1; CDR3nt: TGCAGCGTGGGAGACAGCTCTGGAAACACCATATATTTT; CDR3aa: CSVGDSSGNTIYF
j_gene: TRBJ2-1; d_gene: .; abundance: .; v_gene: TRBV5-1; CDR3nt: TGCGCCAGCAGCTCCTTAGGGGGGGAACTACCCAATGAGCAGTTCTTC; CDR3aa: CASSSLGGELPNEQFF
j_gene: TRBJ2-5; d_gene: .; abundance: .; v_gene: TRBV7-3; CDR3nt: TGTGCCAGCAGCTTAACGGGAGGAGAGACCCAGTACTTC; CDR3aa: CASSLTGGETQYF
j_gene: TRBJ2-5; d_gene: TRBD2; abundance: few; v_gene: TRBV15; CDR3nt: TGTGCCACCAGGCTCCCCGGGGGGGGCACGGCCCAGTACTTC; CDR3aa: CATRLPGGGTAQYF
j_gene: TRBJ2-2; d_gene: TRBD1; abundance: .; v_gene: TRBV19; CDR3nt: TGTGCCAGTAGGGCCGACAGGGTCGCGGGGGAGCTGTTTTTT; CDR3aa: CASRADRVAGELFF
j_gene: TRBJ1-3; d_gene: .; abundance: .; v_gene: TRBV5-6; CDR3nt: TGTGCCAGCAGCTGGAGAAGGCCCCCTGGAAACACCATATATTTT; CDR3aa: CASSWRRPPGNTIYF
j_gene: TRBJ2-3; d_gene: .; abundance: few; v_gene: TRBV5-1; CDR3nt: TGCGCCAGCAGCTTTGTGCTTACACCAGGGGATACGCAGTATTTT; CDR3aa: CASSFVLTPGDTQYF
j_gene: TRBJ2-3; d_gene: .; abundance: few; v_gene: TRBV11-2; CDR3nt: TGTGCCAGCAGCTCCAGCGTGCAGTATTTT; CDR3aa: CASSSSVQYF
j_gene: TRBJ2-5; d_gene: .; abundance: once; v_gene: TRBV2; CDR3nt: TGTGCCAGCGGGCGTAGGGGCGATCAAGAGACCCAGTACTTC; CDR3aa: CASGRRGDQETQYF
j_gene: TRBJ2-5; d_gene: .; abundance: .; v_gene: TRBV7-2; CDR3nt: TGTGCCAGCAGCTTATACGGGCCAGGAGAGACCCAGTACTTC; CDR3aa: CASSLYGPGETQYF
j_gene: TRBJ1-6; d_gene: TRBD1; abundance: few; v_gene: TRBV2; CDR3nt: TGTGCCAGCAGTGACTCAGGGGGCACGTATTCACCCCTCCACTTT; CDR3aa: CASSDSGGTYSPLHF
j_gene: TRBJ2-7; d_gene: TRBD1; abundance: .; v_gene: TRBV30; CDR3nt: TGTGCCTGGGTGGACAGGGGCACGGGGGAGCAGTACTTC; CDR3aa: CAWVDRGTGEQYF
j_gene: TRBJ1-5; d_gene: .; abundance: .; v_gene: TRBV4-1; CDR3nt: TGCGCCAGCAGCCAAGAGGGGGGCAGTTATAGCAATCAGCCCCAGCATTTT; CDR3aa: CASSQEGGSYSNQPQHF
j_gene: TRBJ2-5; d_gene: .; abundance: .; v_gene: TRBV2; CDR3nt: TGTGCCAGCAGTGCTGGAATGGGCGCCCAAGAGACCCAGTACTTC; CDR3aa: CASSAGMGAQETQYF
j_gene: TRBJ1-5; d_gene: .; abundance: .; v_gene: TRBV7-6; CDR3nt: TGTGCCAGCAGCTCCCATCCCGAGCAGCCCCAGCATTTT; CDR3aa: CASSSHPEQPQHF
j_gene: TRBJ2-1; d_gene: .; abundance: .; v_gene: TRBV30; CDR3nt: TGTGCCTGGAGTGGAACAGGGTATGAGCAGTTCTTC; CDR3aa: CAWSGTGYEQFF
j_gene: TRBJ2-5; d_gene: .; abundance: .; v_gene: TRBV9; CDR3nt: TGTGCCAGCAGCCCCCGGCGAGAGGGGACCCAGTACTTC; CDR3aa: CASSPRREGTQYF
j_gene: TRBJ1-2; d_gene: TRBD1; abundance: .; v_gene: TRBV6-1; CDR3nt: TGTGCCAGCAGTGAGCGGGACAGGCGGAATTATGGCTACACCTTC; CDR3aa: CASSERDRRNYGYTF
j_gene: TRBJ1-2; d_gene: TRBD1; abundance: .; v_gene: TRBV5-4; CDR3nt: TGTGCCAGCAGCTTGGGTCGGGACAGGGTGGCCCCCTATGGCTACACCTTC; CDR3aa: CASSLGRDRVAPYGYTF
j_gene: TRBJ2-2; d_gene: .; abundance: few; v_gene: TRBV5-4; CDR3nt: TGTGCCAGCAGAATTTCAATGCACGGGGAGCTGTTTTTT; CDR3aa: CASRISMHGELFF
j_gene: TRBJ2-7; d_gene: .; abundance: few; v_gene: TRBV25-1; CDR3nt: TGTGCCAGCAGCCGACAGACATCCGACGAGCAGTACTTC; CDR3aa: CASSRQTSDEQYF
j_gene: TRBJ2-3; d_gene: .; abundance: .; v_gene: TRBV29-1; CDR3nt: TGCAGCGCGAACCTAGATACGCAGTATTTT; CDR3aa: CSANLDTQYF
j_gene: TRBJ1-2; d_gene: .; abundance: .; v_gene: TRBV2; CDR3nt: TGTGCCAGCAACACAGGCCCGGATGGCTACACCTTC; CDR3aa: CASNTGPDGYTF
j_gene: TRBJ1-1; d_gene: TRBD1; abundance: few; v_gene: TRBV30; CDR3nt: TGTGCCTGGAGTAGGGGAGAGGGGGCCGACACTGAAGCTTTCTTT; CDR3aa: CAWSRGEGADTEAFF
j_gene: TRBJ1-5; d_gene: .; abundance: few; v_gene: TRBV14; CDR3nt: TGTGCCAGCAGCCAAGACGATCAGCCCCAGCATTTT; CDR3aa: CASSQDDQPQHF
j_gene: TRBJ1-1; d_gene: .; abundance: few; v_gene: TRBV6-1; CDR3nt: TGTGCCAGCAGTGAAACCTCAAACACTGAAGCTTTCTTT; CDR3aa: CASSETSNTEAFF
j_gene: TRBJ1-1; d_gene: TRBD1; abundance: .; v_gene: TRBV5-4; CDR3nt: TGTGCCAGCAGCTTGGGGACAGGGAAAGCTTTCTTT; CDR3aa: CASSLGTGKAFF
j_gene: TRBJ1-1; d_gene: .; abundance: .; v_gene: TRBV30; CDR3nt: TGTGCCTGGAGTCCGGGACGAGGGGTAGCTTTCTTT; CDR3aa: CAWSPGRGVAFF
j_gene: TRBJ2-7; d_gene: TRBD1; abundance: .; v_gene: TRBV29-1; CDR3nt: TGCAGCGTCTCCCCGGGACAGGGCTACTACGAGCAGTACTTC; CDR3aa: CSVSPGQGYYEQYF
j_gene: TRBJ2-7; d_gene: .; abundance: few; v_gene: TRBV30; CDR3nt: TGTGCCTGGAGTACGGAGCTCTACGAGCAGTACTTC; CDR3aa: CAWSTELYEQYF
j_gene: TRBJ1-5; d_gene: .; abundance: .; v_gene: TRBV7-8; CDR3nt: TGTGCCAGCAGCCCCCAGAAGGATAGCAATCAGCCCCAGCATTTT; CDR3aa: CASSPQKDSNQPQHF
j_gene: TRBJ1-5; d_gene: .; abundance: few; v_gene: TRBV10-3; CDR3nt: TGTGCCATCGGACCCGCGACGGATCAGCCCCAGCATTTT; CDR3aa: CAIGPATDQPQHF
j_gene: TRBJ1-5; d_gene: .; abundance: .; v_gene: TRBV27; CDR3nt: TGTGCCAGCAGTCCGAGGTGGAATCAGCCCCAGCATTTT; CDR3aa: CASSPRWNQPQHF
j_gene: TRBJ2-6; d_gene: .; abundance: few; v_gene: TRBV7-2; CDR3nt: TGTGCCAGCAGCTTGTCTGCAGCCTCCTACTCTGGGGCCAACGTCCTGACTTTC; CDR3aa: CASSLSAASYSGANVLTF
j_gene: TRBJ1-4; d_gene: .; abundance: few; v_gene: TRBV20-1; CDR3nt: TGCAGTGCTAGAGAGGAAAAACTGTTTTTT; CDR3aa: CSAREEKLFF
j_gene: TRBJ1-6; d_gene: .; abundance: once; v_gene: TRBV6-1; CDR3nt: TGTGCCAGCACGGAGAGCTCCTATAATTCACCCCTCCACTTT; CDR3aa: CASTESSYNSPLHF
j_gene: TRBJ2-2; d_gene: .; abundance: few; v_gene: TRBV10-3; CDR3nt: TGTGCCATCAGTTCCGGGACGCCGAACACCGGGGAGCTGTTTTTT; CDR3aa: CAISSGTPNTGELFF
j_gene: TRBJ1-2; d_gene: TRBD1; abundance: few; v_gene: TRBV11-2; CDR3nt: TGTGCCAGCAGCCGTCCCTCCGGGACAGTTCGTGGCTACACCTTC; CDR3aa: CASSRPSGTVRGYTF
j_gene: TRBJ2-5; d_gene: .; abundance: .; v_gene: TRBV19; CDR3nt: TGTGCCAGTAGTGCACTCCAAGAGACCCAGTACTTC; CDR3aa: CASSALQETQYF
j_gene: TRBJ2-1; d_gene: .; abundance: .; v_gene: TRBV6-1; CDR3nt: TGTGCCAGCAGTGAAATTGGAGCCGGGGCTGAGCAGTTCTTC; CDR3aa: CASSEIGAGAEQFF
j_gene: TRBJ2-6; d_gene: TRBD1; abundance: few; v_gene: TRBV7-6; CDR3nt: TGTGCCAGCAGCTCTCAGGGGGCTGGGGCCAACGTCCTGACTTTC; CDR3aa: CASSSQGAGANVLTF
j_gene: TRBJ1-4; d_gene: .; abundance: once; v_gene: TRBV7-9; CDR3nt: TGTGCCAGCAGCTTATCAGGGTCTAATGAAAAACTGTTTTTT; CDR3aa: CASSLSGSNEKLFF
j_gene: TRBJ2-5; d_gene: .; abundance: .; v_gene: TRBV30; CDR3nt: TGTGCCTGGAGTGTACATAGGGAGACCCAGTACTTC; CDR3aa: CAWSVHRETQYF
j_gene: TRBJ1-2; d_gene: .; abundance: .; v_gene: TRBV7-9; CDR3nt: TGTGCCAGCAGCCAGGGGCCGGACCCTAACTATGGCTACACCTTC; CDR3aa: CASSQGPDPNYGYTF
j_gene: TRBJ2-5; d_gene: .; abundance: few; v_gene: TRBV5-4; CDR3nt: TGTGCCAGCAGCTTGTTTTCAGGGGAGACCCAGTACTTC; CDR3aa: CASSLFSGETQYF
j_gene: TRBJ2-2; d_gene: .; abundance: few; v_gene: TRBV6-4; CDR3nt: TGTGCCAGCAGACAGGGGAACACCGGGGAGCTGTTTTTT; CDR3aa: CASRQGNTGELFF
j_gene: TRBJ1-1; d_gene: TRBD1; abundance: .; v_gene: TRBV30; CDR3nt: TGTGCCTGGAGTGGTCCCCACCCGACAGGGGGGACTGAAGCTTTCTTT; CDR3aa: CAWSGPHPTGGTEAFF